This T cell receptor (beta chain) derives from a study of blood T cell repertoires in COVID-19. Whole-study context: Samples came from the United States, Italy and Spain, spanning acute and convalescent COVID-19. T cells, B-cell-depleted T cells, or PBMCs provided the cDNA or gDNA that served as material.

The V gene's germline CDR1 is SQVTM and CDR2 ANQGSEA. The length of the CDR3 is 13 residues. V was pared by 3 bases and J by 6 bases, with 5 bases of the junction left unmatched. Authors' analysis steps: Reference gene primer amplification gave nucleated cell count estimates. Data came from immunoSEQ multiplex PCR; TCRdb stores just in-frame clones and leaves some out. V and J calls and clone size are copied from that table; D and trimming were computed from the DNA. The repertoire includes 100,000 to 130,000 clones, 88% of them detected once, and 2% to 2.5% sits in the top ten. The source of this sequence is a human donor in a cohort sampled during active COVID-19. The sample was peripheral blood. The J gene is TRBJ2-1, the V gene TRBV29-1; 7 bases match TRBD2. CDR3: CSVDGTTVNEQFF. The CDR3 bases are TGCAGCGTTGATGGGACTACTGTCAATGAGCAGTTCTTC.